Shown below are 8 T cell receptor beta chains from a single sample sequenced in a study of blood T cells in healthy people across ages. Primed by a sample-barcoded 5' primer and a J-beta primer mix, a second PCR proceeded for about 7 to 11 cycles. TCRdb independently ran MiXCR on the 5' RACE reads; one entry per CDR3 protein. The sample holds 750,000 to 950,000 distinct CDR3 sequences; 25% to 30% are singletons and the top ten take 3%. This same sample was also taken into another study, of T cells of mothers and their children.

Specimen: blood. The source of these receptors is a boy between 5 and 17 years old in good health.

The chain links TRBV12-3 or TRBV12-4 to TRBJ1-3, with D maybe TRBD1 (5 bases). The CDR3 length is 16 residues. Trimming stripped 2 bases from V and 0 bases from J, with 11 bases between. The DNA of the CDR3 is TGTGCCAGCAGTTTACGACGGGGGGTCTCTGGAAACACCATATATTTT. Translating gives CASSLRRGVSGNTIYF.

The rearrangement joins TRBV20-1 to TRBJ2-5; TRBD1 matches 8 bases. The J call is doubtful: the DNA matches TRBJ2-1 better. Germline lookup yields CDR1 DFQATT and CDR2 SNEGSKA (reference sequence). The CDR3 spans 15 residues. The CDR3: CSARKPGQDYNEQFF. For the CDR3, the DNA is TGCAGTGCTAGAAAACCGGGACAGGACTACAATGAGCAGTTCTTC.

The chain links TRBV9 to TRBJ2-1, with 10 positions matching TRBD2. The CDR3 extends over 15 amino acids. Trimming cost V 4 bases and J 5 bases; bases outside gene matches: 6. Germline assignment: CDR1 SGDLS and CDR2 YYNGEE. The CDR3, as DNA: TGTGCCAGCAGCTCCCGGACTAGCGGAAACAATGAGCAGTTCTTC. Protein product: CASSSRTSGNNEQFF. Using reference TRBV9 and TRBJ2-1 for the parts outside the CDR3, the full variable domain is DSGVTQTPKHLITATGQRVTLRCSPRSGDLSVYWYQQSLDQGLQFLIQYYNGEERAKGNILERFSAQQFPDLHSELNLSSLELGDSALYFCASSSRTSGNNEQFFGPGTRLTVL.

This chain links TRBV5-1 with TRBJ2-3; 7 bases map to TRBD2. This CDR3 spans 15 amino acids. Unmatched junction bases numbered 6, after V lost 3 bases and J lost 2 bases. Per germline, CDR1 SGHRS and CDR2 YFSETQ. The DNA of the CDR3 is TGCGCCAGCAGCTCTAGCGGAGACTTCACAGATACGCAGTATTTT. This codes for CASSSSGDFTDTQYF.

This chain joins TRBV28 and TRBJ2-3, with a possible D match to TRBD1 (5 bases). CDR1 and CDR2 from the germline V gene are MDHEN and SYDVKM. The CDR3 covers 14 residues. V was trimmed by 1 base and J by 4 bases, leaving 9 bases between them. CDR3 sequence: CASSLSGHADTQYF. CDR3 nucleotide sequence: TGTGCCAGCAGTTTATCTGGACATGCAGATACGCAGTATTTT. The whole variable domain, remainder taken from reference TRBV28 and TRBJ2-3, is DVKVTQSSRYLVKRTGEKVFLECVQDMDHENMFWYRQDPGLGLRLIYFSYDVKMKEKGDIPEGYSVSREKKERFSLILESASTNQTSMYLCASSLSGHADTQYFGPGTRLTVL.

The chain joins TRBV30 to TRBJ1-5, with TRBD1 as a possible D gene (5 bases). V was shortened by 3 bases and J by 0 bases, with 12 bases between the two germline ends. CDR3 length: 15 amino acids. Germline CDR1 GTSNPN, CDR2 SVGIG (reference sequence). This CDR3 is CAWRPPDTSNQPQHF. CDR3 coding DNA: TGTGCCTGGAGGCCCCCGGACACTAGCAATCAGCCCCAGCATTTT.

The CDR3 sequence: CSVEFPGAVSKGYTF. The CDR3 nucleotides are TGCAGCGTTGAGTTCCCGGGGGCCGTTTCTAAGGGCTACACCTTC. The V and J genes are TRBV29-1 and TRBJ1-2, with a possible D match to TRBD1 (6 bases). The ends were cut back, 3 bases at V and 8 bases at J, with 22 bases in the middle. The CDR3 consists of 15 residues. The germline CDR1 and CDR2 sequences are SQVTM and ANQGSEA.

This clonotype came up a few times. The V gene is TRBV6-5, the J gene TRBJ2-5; D is unresolved. The J call is in doubt because the DNA end fits TRBJ2-1 better. Germline CDR1 reads MNHEY; CDR2 reads SVGAGI. This CDR3 spans 12 amino acids. The DNA of the CDR3 is TGTGCCAGCAGGTCTTTATACAATGAGCAGTTCTTC. Its translation: CASRSLYNEQFF.